The T cell receptor beta chain under discussion was sequenced for a study of cytomegalovirus exposure and HLA in healthy donors. In the case of this clone: Its specificity is not known.

Study-level findings and limits: Altogether, 150 to 200 TCR beta chains were recorded as cytomegalovirus-associated.

Germline trimming cut 5 bases from V and 7 bases from J; bases unmatched to any gene: 3. Germline CDR1 GTSNPN, CDR2 SVGIG (reference sequence). The CDR3 totals 12 residues. It was with 60 Vbeta and 13 Jbeta primers that the PCR ran. Sequencing used immunoSEQ multiplex PCR; TCRdb keeps in-frame clones, though not all of them. The profile shows tens of thousands of clones, about three quarters of them singletons. The sequenced sample consisted of PBMCs. The chain combines TRBV30 with TRBJ1-5, with TRBD1 matching over 9 bases. The receptor comes from a male donor in good health and CMV-seropositive. DNA of the CDR3: TGTGCCTGGGGGACAGGGAGGCAGCCCCAGCATTTT. Protein product: CAWGTGRQPQHF.